The rows below give T cell receptor beta chains drawn from one sample of a study of regulatory T cells in long-lasting Graves disease. MiXCR, run by TCRdb on the multiplex PCR reads, gives a single entry per CDR3 protein. Of over 400,000 distinct CDR3 sequences listed, about 15% are singletons. The sample was also reused in another study, on T cells in Graves' hyperthyroidism and ophthalmopathy.

Sequencing was performed on peripheral blood mononuclear cells (PBMCs), taken at new diagnosis, from a patient treated with antithyroid drugs. All receptors derive from a woman aged 45-60 years with Graves disease. Each CDR3 is given without its conserved first and last residue. Clone size is not always given. Where it is, it says once, few, many or a class for expanded clones.

ASSLKPRQEETQY,many,TRBV7-9,TRBJ2-5
ASSPYPTGAANEKLF,many,TRBV28,TRBJ1-4
ASSQFGTGVSYEQY,.,TRBV16,TRBJ2-7
ASSEVGYPEAF,few,TRBV25-1,TRBJ1-1
ASSTSGTVIHEQY,many,TRBV28,TRBJ2-7
SSPTVARDIKNIQY,.,TRBV20-1,TRBJ2-4
ASSFKGDGEQY,.,TRBV5-1,TRBJ2-7
ASSAPKAYSGVAKNIQY,many,TRBV11-2,TRBJ2-4
ASSYLDAADQPQH,few,TRBV6-2/TRBV6-3,TRBJ1-5
AISEVGDAGGPNEQF,many,TRBV10-3,TRBJ2-1
ASSEYGTSNEKLF,few,TRBV25-1,TRBJ1-4
ASSLVAEDYNEQF,many,TRBV7-2,TRBJ2-1
ASIEEEGAFGELF,many,TRBV6-2/TRBV6-3,TRBJ2-2
ASRGTSGGTDTQY,many,TRBV27,TRBJ2-3
SARDFFAKGESPYEQY,many,TRBV20-1,TRBJ2-7
ASSPWTENTGNTIY,many,TRBV28,TRBJ1-3
ASSSNPGLAQSLSYNEQF,.,TRBV27,TRBJ2-1
ASSAGSANTGELF,.,TRBV9,TRBJ2-2
AWGLAGGGDTQY,many,TRBV30,TRBJ2-3
ASSERDTGELF,.,TRBV6-4,TRBJ2-2
ASSTGQGASYEQY,many,TRBV5-1,TRBJ2-7
ASSYGTSANNEQF,few,TRBV5-1,TRBJ2-1
ASSAGTF,.,TRBV2,TRBJ1-1
ASSPVASGGHTQY,many,TRBV12-3/TRBV12-4,TRBJ2-3
ASRRGTGGDSEAF,few,TRBV3-1,TRBJ1-1
ASGRTSGSGEQF,.,TRBV19,TRBJ2-1
SARDQLRQELIEAF,many,TRBV20-1,TRBJ1-1
ASSYVDGGEQF,.,TRBV6-2/TRBV6-3,TRBJ2-1
ASSTNAQGFVKTQY,.,TRBV18,.
ASSYSYRGAGKTQY,many,TRBV6-5,TRBJ2-5
ASRGNGEKLF,many,TRBV25-1,TRBJ1-4
ASISGGESPEAF,many,TRBV6-1,TRBJ1-1
ASSSLAAAYEQY,.,TRBV7-6,TRBJ2-7
ASSLGLAGGSEQY,few,TRBV11-2,TRBJ2-7
ASSYSSGTGYTEAF,.,TRBV4-2,TRBJ1-1
AWTWTGLTYNEQF,many,TRBV30,TRBJ2-1
ASSSAGTSGAYEQY,many,TRBV11-2,TRBJ2-7
ASSQGTGNQETQY,many,TRBV28,TRBJ2-5
SAIRVNQPQH,.,TRBV20-1,TRBJ1-5
ASNHGWSGTEAF,.,TRBV19,TRBJ1-1
ASSLAFTGELF,many,TRBV12-3/TRBV12-4,TRBJ2-2
ASSLGAIGTQY,many,TRBV11-3,TRBJ2-5
ASSLGQGSGIQY,many,TRBV11-3,TRBJ2-4
ASTGLAGLGGELF,.,TRBV10-2,TRBJ2-2
ASTKEGGNQPQH,many,TRBV2,TRBJ1-5
ASSVVGSGQETQY,few,TRBV9,TRBJ2-5
ASSARQGNIQY,.,TRBV11-3,TRBJ2-4
ASSEDREREQF,.,TRBV27,TRBJ2-1
SVDRGLAGVIEYNEQF,.,TRBV29-1,TRBJ2-1
ASSPEPGLPLTGELF,few,TRBV7-8,TRBJ2-2
SANPDRDYQPQH,few,TRBV20-1,TRBJ1-5
ASSERQGEYYNEQF,many,TRBV5-1,TRBJ2-1
ASSRLSGGLTGEQY,few,TRBV4-2,TRBJ2-7
ASSLWGLTEQY,.,TRBV11-3,TRBJ2-7
ASSYRGETQY,many,TRBV12-3/TRBV12-4,TRBJ2-5
ASSPGRPSDTQY,many,TRBV3-1,TRBJ2-3
ASSSGTRGLMTSYEQY,.,TRBV5-5,TRBJ2-7
TSSQGTGDYGYT,.,TRBV5-1,TRBJ1-2
ASSLQLRVKAF,many,TRBV28,TRBJ1-1
SASTGGFGDYGYT,few,TRBV20-1,TRBJ1-2